The TCR beta chain described here comes from a study of regulatory T cells in long-lasting Graves disease. Broader study findings: TRBV28, TRBJ1-2 and TRBJ2-5 emerged as the favored segments in persistent disease. Only peripheral blood was studied, not thyroid tissue.

Regarding time point: newly diagnosed GD, antithyroid drugs for less than 3 months. Researchers made the TCR library from RNA that was extracted from PBMCs. Each of the patients was recruited from an endocrinology department situated in Xi'an, China. This clonotype has ten or more counts. Its matching antigen is unknown. Arm-PCR with iRepertoire HTBI primers amplified the CDR3 regions for these TCR beta libraries. In TCRdb, the multiplex PCR reads were re-called with MiXCR into one record per CDR3 protein. Of 420,000 or so distinct CDR3 sequences in the sample, 15% to 20% were seen once. The CDR3 runs 14 residues. V was pared by 4 bases and J by 10 bases, with 17 bases between. CDR1 is LGHDT and CDR2 is YNNKEL in the germline V gene (reference sequence). These data were also filed under a second study, of T cells in Graves' hyperthyroidism and ophthalmopathy.

Source: peripheral blood mononuclear cells (PBMCs), taken at new diagnosis, from a patient treated with antithyroid drugs. This sequence joins TRBV3-1 and TRBJ2-1; D might be TRBD1 (6 bases). This clonotype originated in a woman aged 18-29 years with Graves disease. CDR3 sequence reads: CASSRDLQGLEQFF. The CDR3 nucleotides are TGTGCCAGCAGCCGAGACCTACAGGGCCTCGAGCAGTTCTTC.